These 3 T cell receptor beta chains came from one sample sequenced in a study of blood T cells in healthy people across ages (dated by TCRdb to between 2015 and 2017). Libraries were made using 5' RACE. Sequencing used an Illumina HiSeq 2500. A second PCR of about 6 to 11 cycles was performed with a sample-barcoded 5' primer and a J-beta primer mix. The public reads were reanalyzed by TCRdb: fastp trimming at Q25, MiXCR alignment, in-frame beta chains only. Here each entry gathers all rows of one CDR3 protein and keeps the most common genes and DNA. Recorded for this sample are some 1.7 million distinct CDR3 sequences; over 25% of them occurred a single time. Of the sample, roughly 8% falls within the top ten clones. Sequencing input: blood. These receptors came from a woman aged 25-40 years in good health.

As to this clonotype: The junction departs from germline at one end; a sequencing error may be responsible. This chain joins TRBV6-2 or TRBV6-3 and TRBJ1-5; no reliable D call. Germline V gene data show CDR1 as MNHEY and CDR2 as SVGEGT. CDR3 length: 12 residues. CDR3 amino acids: CTSTTGHQPQHF. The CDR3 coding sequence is TGTACCAGCACAACCGGCCATCAGCCCCAGCATTTT.

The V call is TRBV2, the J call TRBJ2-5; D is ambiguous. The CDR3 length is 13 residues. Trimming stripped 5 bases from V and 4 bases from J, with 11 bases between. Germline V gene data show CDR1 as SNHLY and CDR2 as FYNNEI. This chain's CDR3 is CASSRQLRETQYF. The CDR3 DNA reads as TGTGCCAGCAGTAGGCAGCTCCGAGAGACCCAGTACTTC.

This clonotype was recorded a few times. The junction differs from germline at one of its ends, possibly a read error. DNA for the CDR3: TGCGCCGGCAGTGTTTCAACAGGCACAGATACGCAGTATTTT. It is translated as CAGSVSTGTDTQYF. The rearrangement links TRBV10-2 to TRBJ2-3, with D hard to call. The CDR3 loop spans 14 amino acids. Germline V gives CDR1 WSHSY, CDR2 SAAADI.